The 12 T cell receptor beta chains reported below all come from one sample, sequenced in a study of T cells in Graves' hyperthyroidism and ophthalmopathy. Amplification of TCR beta CDR3 regions used RNA as the template. A first-round RT-PCR of the TCR CDR3 used the HTBI primer set. MiXCR, run by TCRdb on the multiplex PCR reads, gives a single entry per CDR3 protein. The data show 350,000 or so distinct CDR3 sequences, 18% seen once. The sequenced material came from blood. The origin of the receptors is a woman aged 50 to 65 with Graves' hyperthyroidism.

This clonotype was counted many times. This chain links TRBV20-1 with TRBJ1-2, with no clear D. The germline V gene encodes CDR1 DFQATT and CDR2 SNEGSKA (reference sequence). This CDR3 has 14 residues. V was clipped by 0 bases and J by 3 bases, with 11 bases between them. The CDR3 protein is CSARDQREDYGYTF. The CDR3 bases are TGCAGTGCTAGAGATCAAAGGGAGGACTATGGCTACACCTTC.

This clonotype was observed many times. The CDR3 DNA follows: TGTGCCAGCAGCTTGGGGTTTAAAGAGCAGTACTTC. It translates to CASSLGFKEQYF. This chain uses TRBV5-6 with TRBJ2-7; no definite D call. V lost 0 bases to trimming and J lost 7 bases, with 8 bases between them. Per the germline V gene, CDR1 is SGHDT and CDR2 is YYEEEE. This CDR3 spans 12 amino acids.

In this sample, this clonotype turned up a few times. The chain's CDR3 is CATQGTTEAFF. The CDR3, as DNA: TGTGCCACTCAGGGAACCACTGAAGCTTTCTTT. This sequence joins TRBV19 and TRBJ1-1; maybe TRBD1 (5 bases). V was clipped by 10 bases and J by 4 bases, with 10 bases between them. Looked up from germline, CDR1 is LNHDA and CDR2 is SQIVND (reference sequence). There are 11 residues in the CDR3. The full variable domain, its missing parts supplied by reference TRBV19 and TRBJ1-1, is DGGITQSPKYLFRKEGQNVTLSCEQNLNHDAMYWYRQDPGQGLRLIYYSQIVNDFQKGDIAEGYSVSREKKESFPLTVTSAQKNPTAFYLCATQGTTEAFFGQGTRLTVV.

This clonotype was recorded at least ten times. The gene calls are TRBV11-2 and TRBJ2-5, with 7 bases fitting TRBD2. Losses at the gene ends were 5 bases for V and 0 bases for J; bases not matched to a gene: 21. Germline lookup yields CDR1 SGHAT and CDR2 FQNNGV. CDR3 length: 20 residues. The CDR3 sequence is CASSPSGGRGPQGDQETQYF. Written as DNA, the CDR3 is TGTGCCAGCAGCCCTTCTGGCGGGAGAGGCCCCCAGGGCGACCAAGAGACCCAGTACTTC.

The chain is built from TRBV20-1 and TRBJ2-3; TRBD2 matches 9 bases. The CDR3 spans 15 residues. CDR1 and CDR2 from the germline V gene are DFQATT and SNEGSKA (reference sequence). Trimming cost V 0 bases and J 3 bases; bases outside gene matches: 4. The CDR3 region is CSARDAGGGTDTQYF. CDR3 DNA: TGCAGTGCTAGAGACGCGGGAGGGGGAACAGATACGCAGTATTTT.

This clonotype was observed a few times. This sequence joins TRBV6-6 and TRBJ2-3; no definite D call. V was shortened by 2 bases and J by 7 bases, with 10 bases between the two germline ends. Germline V gene lookup returns CDR1 MNHNY and CDR2 SVGAGI (reference sequence). The CDR3 runs to 13 residues. Written as DNA, the CDR3 is TGTGCCAGCAGTTACCCCCCTGGCTATACGCAGTATTTT. It specifies CASSYPPGYTQYF.

This clonotype was picked up many times. The V gene is TRBV27, the J gene TRBJ2-1, with TRBD1 as a possible D gene (6 bases). V lost 5 bases to trimming and J lost 12 bases, with 26 bases between them. The CDR3 consists of 16 residues. The V gene's germline CDR1 is MNHEY and CDR2 SMNVEV (reference sequence). For the CDR3, the DNA is TGTGCCAGCAGTACCCAACGGACAGACAATTTACGGGTGCAGTTCTTC. As protein: CASSTQRTDNLRVQFF.

This clonotype has a handful of counts. This sequence joins TRBV9 and TRBJ2-5; D remains unclear. Germline CDR1 and CDR2: SGDLS and YYNGEE. The CDR3 is 15 residues long. With 3 bases removed from V and 2 bases from J, the gap between germline ends came to 14 bases. CDR3 protein: CASSERSRPQETQYF. The CDR3 DNA reads TGTGCCAGCAGCGAGAGATCGAGGCCACAAGAGACCCAGTACTTC. Full variable domain (remainder filled in from reference TRBV9 and TRBJ2-5): DSGVTQTPKHLITATGQRVTLRCSPRSGDLSVYWYQQSLDQGLQFLIQYYNGEERAKGNILERFSAQQFPDLHSELNLSSLELGDSALYFCASSERSRPQETQYFGPGTRLLVL.

This clonotype was counted many times. CDR3 loop: CARRPGLAGQSSSYEQYF. The CDR3 DNA follows: TGTGCCAGGAGACCGGGACTAGCGGGTCAATCAAGCTCCTACGAGCAGTACTTC. V gene TRBV28 combines with J gene TRBJ2-7; the match to TRBD2 covers 12 bases. The CDR3 has 18 residues. Losses at the gene ends were 9 bases for V and 0 bases for J; bases not matched to a gene: 15. Looked up from germline, CDR1 is MDHEN and CDR2 is SYDVKM.

This clonotype was picked up many times. The chain couples TRBV18 to TRBJ2-7; tentatively, D is TRBD1 (5 bases). With 2 bases removed from V and 7 bases from J, the gap between germline ends came to 18 bases. Germline assignment: CDR1 KGHSH and CDR2 LQKENI. This CDR3 is built from 15 residues. CDR3 nucleotides: TGTGCCAGCTCACCAGGGCCAGGGCTCAATGGGGAGCAGTACGTC. Its translation: CASSPGPGLNGEQYV.

This clonotype came up a few times. The V gene is TRBV19, the J gene TRBJ1-2, with D unclear. V shed 5 bases and J shed 9 bases, with 19 bases lying between them. The germline V gene has CDR1 LNHDA and CDR2 SQIVND (reference sequence). There are 14 residues in the CDR3. As DNA, the CDR3 is TGTGCCAGTAGTCCCACGGGCCGCCCGGTCCGCTACACCTTC. Translated, it gives CASSPTGRPVRYTF.

The rearrangement joins TRBV7-9 to TRBJ2-3; no definite D call. CDR3 size: 17 residues. Germline CDR1 and CDR2: SEHNR and FQNEAQ (reference sequence). V was pared by 1 base and J by 1 base, with 15 bases between. The CDR3 region has the DNA TGTGCCAGCAGCTTAGGGTTCGGTAGACTGGGCACAGATACGCAGTATTTT. Protein: CASSLGFGRLGTDTQYF.